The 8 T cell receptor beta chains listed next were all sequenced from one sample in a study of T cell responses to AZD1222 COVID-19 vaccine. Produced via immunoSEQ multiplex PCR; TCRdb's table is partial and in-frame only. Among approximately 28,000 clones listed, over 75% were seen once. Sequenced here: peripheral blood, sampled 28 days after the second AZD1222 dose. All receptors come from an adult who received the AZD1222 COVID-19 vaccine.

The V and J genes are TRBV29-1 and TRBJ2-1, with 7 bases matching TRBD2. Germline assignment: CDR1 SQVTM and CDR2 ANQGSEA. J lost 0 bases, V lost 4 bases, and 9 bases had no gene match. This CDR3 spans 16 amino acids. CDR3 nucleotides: TGCAGCGTTGCCGGGTTAGCGGGTCACTCCTACAATGAGCAGTTCTTC. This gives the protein CSVAGLAGHSYNEQFF.

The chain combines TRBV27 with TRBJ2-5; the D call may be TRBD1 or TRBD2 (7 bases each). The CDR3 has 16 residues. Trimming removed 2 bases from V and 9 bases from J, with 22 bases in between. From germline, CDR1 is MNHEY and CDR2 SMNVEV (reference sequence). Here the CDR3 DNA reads TGTGCCAGCAGTTTACGTGCAGGGGGGGTTGTCGGGGCCCAGTACTTC. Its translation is CASSLRAGGVVGAQYF.

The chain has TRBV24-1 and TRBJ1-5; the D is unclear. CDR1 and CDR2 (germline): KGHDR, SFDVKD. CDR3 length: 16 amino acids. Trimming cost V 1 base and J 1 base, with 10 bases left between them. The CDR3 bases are TGTGCCACCAGTGATTTTTGGACTAACAGCAATCAGCCCCAGCATTTT. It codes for CATSDFWTNSNQPQHF.

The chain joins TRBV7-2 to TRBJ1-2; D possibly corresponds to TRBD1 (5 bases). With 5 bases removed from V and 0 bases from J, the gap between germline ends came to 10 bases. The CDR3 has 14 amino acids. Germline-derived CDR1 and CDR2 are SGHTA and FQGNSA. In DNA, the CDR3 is TGTGCCAGCAGCCCGACAGTTTCTAACTATGGCTACACCTTC. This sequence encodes CASSPTVSNYGYTF. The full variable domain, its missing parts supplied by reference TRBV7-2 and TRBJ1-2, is GAGVSQSPSNKVTEKGKDVELRCDPISGHTALYWYRQSLGQGLEFLIYFQGNSAPDKSGLPSDRFSAERTGGSVSTLTIQRTQQEDSAVYLCASSPTVSNYGYTFGSGTRLTVV.

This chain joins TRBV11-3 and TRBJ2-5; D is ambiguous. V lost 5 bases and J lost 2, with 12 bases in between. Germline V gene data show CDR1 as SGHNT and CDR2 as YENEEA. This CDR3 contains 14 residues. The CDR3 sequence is CASSKRHLQETQYF. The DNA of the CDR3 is TGTGCCAGCAGCAAAAGACACCTACAAGAGACCCAGTACTTC.

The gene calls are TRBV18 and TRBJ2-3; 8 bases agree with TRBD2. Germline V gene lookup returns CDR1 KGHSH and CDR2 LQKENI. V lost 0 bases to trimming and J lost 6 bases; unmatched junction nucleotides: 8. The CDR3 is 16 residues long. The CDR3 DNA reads TGTGCCAGCTCACCACCGACGGGGGGGCCAACTGATACGCAGTATTTT. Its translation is CASSPPTGGPTDTQYF. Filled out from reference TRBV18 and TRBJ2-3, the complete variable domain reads NAGVMQNPRHLVRRRGQEARLRCSPMKGHSHVYWYRQLPEEGLKFMVYLQKENIIDESGMPKERFSAEFPKEGPSILRIQQVVRGDSAAYFCASSPPTGGPTDTQYFGPGTRLTVL.

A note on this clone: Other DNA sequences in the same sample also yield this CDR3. CDR3 loop: CASSYGQGTEAFF. The CDR3 nucleotides read TGTGCCAGCAGCTACGGGCAGGGAACTGAAGCTTTCTTT. The chain recombines TRBV7-9 with TRBJ1-1, with a weak D call TRBD1 (5 bases). The CDR3 covers 13 residues. V lost 4 bases and J lost 5, with 11 bases in between. CDR1 is SEHNR, CDR2 FQNEAQ, per germline (reference sequence).

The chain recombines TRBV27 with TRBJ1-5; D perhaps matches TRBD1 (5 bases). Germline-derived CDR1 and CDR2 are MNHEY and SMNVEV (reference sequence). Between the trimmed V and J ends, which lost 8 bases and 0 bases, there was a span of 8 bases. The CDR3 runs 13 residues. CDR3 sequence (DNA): TGTGCCAGCGAGACAGATAGCAATCAGCCCCAGCATTTT. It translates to CASETDSNQPQHF.